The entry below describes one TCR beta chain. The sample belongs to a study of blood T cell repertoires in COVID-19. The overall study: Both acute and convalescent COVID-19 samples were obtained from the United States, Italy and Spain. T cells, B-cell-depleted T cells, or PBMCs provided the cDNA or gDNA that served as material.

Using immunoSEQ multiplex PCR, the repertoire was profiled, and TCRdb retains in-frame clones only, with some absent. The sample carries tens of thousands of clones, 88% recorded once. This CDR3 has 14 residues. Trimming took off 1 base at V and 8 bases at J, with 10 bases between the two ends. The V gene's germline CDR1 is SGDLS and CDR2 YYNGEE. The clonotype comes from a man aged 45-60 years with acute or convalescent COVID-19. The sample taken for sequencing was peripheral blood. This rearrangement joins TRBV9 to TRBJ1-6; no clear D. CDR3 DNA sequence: TGTGCCAGCAGCGTAAACCCGGGTTATTCACCCCTCCACTTT. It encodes CASSVNPGYSPLHF.